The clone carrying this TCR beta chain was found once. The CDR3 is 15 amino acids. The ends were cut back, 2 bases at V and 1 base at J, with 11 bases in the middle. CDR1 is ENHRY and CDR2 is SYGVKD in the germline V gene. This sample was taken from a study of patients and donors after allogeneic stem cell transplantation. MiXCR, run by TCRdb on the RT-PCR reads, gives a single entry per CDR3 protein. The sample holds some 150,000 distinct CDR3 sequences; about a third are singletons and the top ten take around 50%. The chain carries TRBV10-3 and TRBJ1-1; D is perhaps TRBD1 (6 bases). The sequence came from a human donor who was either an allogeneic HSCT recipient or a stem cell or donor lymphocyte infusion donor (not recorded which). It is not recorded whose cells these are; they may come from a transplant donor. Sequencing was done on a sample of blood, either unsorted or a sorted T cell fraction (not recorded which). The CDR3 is CAISERQVQNTEAFF. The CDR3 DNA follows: TGTGCCATCAGTGAGAGACAGGTCCAGAACACTGAAGCTTTCTTT.